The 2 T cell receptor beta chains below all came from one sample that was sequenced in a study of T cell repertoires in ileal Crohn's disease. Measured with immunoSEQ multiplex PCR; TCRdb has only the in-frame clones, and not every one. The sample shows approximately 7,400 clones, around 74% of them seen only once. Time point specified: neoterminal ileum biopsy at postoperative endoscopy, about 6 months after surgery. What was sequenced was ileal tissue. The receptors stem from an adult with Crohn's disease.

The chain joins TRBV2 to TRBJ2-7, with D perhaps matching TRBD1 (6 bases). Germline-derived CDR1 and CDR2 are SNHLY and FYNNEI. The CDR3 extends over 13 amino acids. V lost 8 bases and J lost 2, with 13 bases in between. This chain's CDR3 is CASYWTVTYEQYF. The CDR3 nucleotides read TGTGCCAGCTATTGGACAGTGACCTACGAGCAGTACTTC.

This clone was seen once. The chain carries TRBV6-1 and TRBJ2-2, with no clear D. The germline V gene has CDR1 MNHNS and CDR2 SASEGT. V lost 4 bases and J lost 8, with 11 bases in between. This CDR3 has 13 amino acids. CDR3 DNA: TGTGCCAGCAGTGTCACTCCGACTGGGGAGCTGTTTTTT. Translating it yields CASSVTPTGELFF.